Sequencing of this TCR beta chain was carried out in a study of cytomegalovirus exposure and HLA in healthy donors. Germline assignment: CDR1 SNHLY and CDR2 FYNNEI. Trimming stripped 5 bases from V and 3 bases from J, with 19 bases between. This CDR3 is 16 amino acids long. The donors were healthy bone marrow donors. Both 60 Vbeta primers and 13 Jbeta primers went into the PCR. Data came from immunoSEQ multiplex PCR; TCRdb stores just in-frame clones and leaves some out. Of 90,000 to 150,000 clones in the sample, around 75% are singletons; the top ten hold 2.5% to 3.5%. The sequence was obtained from a woman aged 40-49 years in good health and CMV-seropositive. Specimen: PBMCs. J is TRBJ2-5 and V is TRBV2, with D perhaps matching TRBD2 (6 bases). CDR3 in amino acids: CASSLRGRRTEETQYF. The CDR3 DNA reads TGTGCCAGCAGTCTGCGGGGACGACGGACCGAAGAGACCCAGTACTTC.